The 10 T cell receptor beta chains given below trace back to one sample, sequenced in a study of OX40 agonist ivuxolimab in advanced cancers. The protocol was immunoSEQ multiplex PCR, while the TCRdb copy is restricted to in-frame clones and leaves out a portion. Of roughly 70,000 clones listed, nearly 90% were seen once; the top ten hold 4%. The sequencing here drew on CD4+ or CD8+ T cells sorted from blood, taken in a trial of the OX40 agonist ivuxolimab. Source of these receptors: an adult with an advanced solid tumor such as melanoma, head and neck, liver or kidney cancer.

This clone was picked up a small number of times. The V gene is TRBV28, the J gene TRBJ2-5; 8 bases are shared with TRBD2. This CDR3 has 14 amino acids. Germline trimming cut 5 bases from V and 5 bases from J; bases unmatched to any gene: 7. The germline V gene encodes CDR1 MDHEN and CDR2 SYDVKM. In DNA, the CDR3 is TGTGCCAGCAGTCAGGCGGGGGGCTATGAGACCCAGTACTTC. Its protein is CASSQAGGYETQYF.

CDR3 region: CAWSIGTSGRGETQYF. The CDR3 nucleotides read TGTGCCTGGAGCATCGGGACTAGCGGGAGAGGAGAGACCCAGTACTTC. This chain connects TRBV30 to TRBJ2-5; 14 bases match TRBD2. From germline, CDR1 is GTSNPN and CDR2 SVGIG (reference sequence). V lost 3 bases to trimming and J lost 4 bases; unmatched junction nucleotides: 7. CDR3 length equals 16 residues.

Concerning this clone: With a much larger clone just one base away, this may be a read error. This chain uses TRBV19 with TRBJ2-7; 10 bases match TRBD1. J gave up 5 bases and V 5 bases, and 18 bases lay outside the gene matches. CDR3 length: 18 amino acids. CDR1 is LNHDA and CDR2 is SQIVND in the germline V gene (reference sequence). CDR3 nucleotides: TGTGCCAGTAGTCCAGGGGGGGGTAGACAGGGGGCCCTGGACGAGCAGTACTTC. Its translation: CASSPGGGRQGALDEQYF.

The rearrangement links TRBV7-2 to TRBJ2-5; 7 bases map to TRBD2. V lost 6 bases, J lost 2 bases, and 3 bases stayed unmatched. Germline CDR1 SGHTA, CDR2 FQGNSA. The CDR3 covers 13 residues. CDR3 protein: CASRFSGQETQYF. The CDR3 DNA follows: TGTGCCAGCAGATTTAGCGGGCAAGAGACCCAGTACTTC.

The chain is built from TRBV7-9 and TRBJ1-1; TRBD1 matches 10 bases. CDR1 is SEHNR and CDR2 is FQNEAQ in the germline V gene (reference sequence). This CDR3 contains 15 residues. V was pared by 8 bases and J by 4 bases, with 10 bases of the junction left unmatched. The CDR3 spells CASLRDRGGSTEAFF. In DNA form, the CDR3 reads TGTGCCAGCCTCCGGGACAGGGGAGGGAGCACTGAAGCTTTCTTT.

This sequence joins TRBV13 and TRBJ1-3; D is unclear. Germline V lookup: CDR1 PRHDT, CDR2 FYEKMQ (reference sequence). V lost 0 bases and J 2 bases, leaving 5 bases between the germline ends. The CDR3 spans 14 residues. For the CDR3, the DNA is TGTGCCAGCAGCTTAGGACGGGCTGGAAACACCATATATTTT. As protein: CASSLGRAGNTIYF.

The chain recombines TRBV18 with TRBJ1-3; no reliable D call. The V gene's germline CDR1 is KGHSH and CDR2 LQKENI. CDR3 length equals 14 residues. The ends were cut back, 6 bases at V and 0 bases at J, with 9 bases in the middle. DNA of the CDR3: TGTGCCAGCTCCGACTTAAGCTCTGGAAACACCATATATTTT. This translates into CASSDLSSGNTIYF.

The chain recombines TRBV19 with TRBJ2-3, with D hard to call. Germline CDR1 is LNHDA and CDR2 is SQIVND (reference sequence). With 1 base removed from V and 2 bases from J, the gap between germline ends came to 10 bases. CDR3 length: 15 amino acids. CDR3 sequence reads: CASSIGLYSTDTQYF. The DNA of the CDR3 is TGTGCCAGTAGTATAGGACTCTACTCCACAGATACGCAGTATTTT.

The rearrangement joins TRBV5-1 to TRBJ1-2, with D possibly matching TRBD1 (6 bases). CDR3 length equals 15 residues. V lost 3 bases and J lost 6, with 18 bases in between. Germline CDR1 and CDR2: SGHRS and YFSETQ. DNA for the CDR3: TGCGCCAGCAGCTCTCGTACAGGGACGCGGGATGGCTACACCTTC. Encoded protein: CASSSRTGTRDGYTF.

About this clone: The junction shows a germline mismatch at one end, possibly a read error. The chain recombines TRBV5-1 with TRBJ2-2; TRBD2 might be the D (6 bases). The CDR3 is 14 amino acids. CDR1 SGHRS and CDR2 YFSETQ come from the germline V gene. The chain's CDR3 is CATSRGRETGELFF. The DNA of the CDR3 is TGCGCCACCAGCCGGGGTCGGGAGACCGGGGAGCTGTTTTTT.